This T cell receptor beta chain was retrieved from a study of brain metastases from non-small cell lung cancer. Trimming stripped 5 bases from V and 0 bases from J, with 15 bases between. The CDR3 length is 16 residues. Germline V CDR1 and CDR2: ENHRY, SYGVKD. TCRdb's table, derived via immunoSEQ multiplex PCR, lists solely in-frame clones and lacks some. The sample lists roughly 2,000 clones, 83% occurring once. This clone was picked up a small number of times. The V and J genes are TRBV10-3 and TRBJ2-3; D may be TRBD2 (5 bases). The clonotype comes from a donor aged 40 or older with non-small cell lung cancer. The sequenced material came from tumor-adjacent normal tissue. CDR3 loop: CAISPKSGVSTDTQYF. In DNA form, the CDR3 reads TGTGCCATCAGTCCAAAAAGCGGAGTGAGCACAGATACGCAGTATTTT.